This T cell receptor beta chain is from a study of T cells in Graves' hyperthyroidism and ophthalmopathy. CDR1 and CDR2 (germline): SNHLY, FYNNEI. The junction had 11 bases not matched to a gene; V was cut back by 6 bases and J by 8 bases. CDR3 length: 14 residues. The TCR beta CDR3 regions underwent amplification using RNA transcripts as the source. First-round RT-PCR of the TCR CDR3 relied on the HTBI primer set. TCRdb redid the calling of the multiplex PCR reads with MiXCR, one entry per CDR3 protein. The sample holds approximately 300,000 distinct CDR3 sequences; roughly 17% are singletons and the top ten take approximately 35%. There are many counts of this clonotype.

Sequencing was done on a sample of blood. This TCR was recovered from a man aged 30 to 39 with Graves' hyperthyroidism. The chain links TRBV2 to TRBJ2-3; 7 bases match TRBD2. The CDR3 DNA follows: TGTGCCAGCAGCGACGGAGGGAGGGTCGGTACGCAGTATTTT. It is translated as CASSDGGRVGTQYF.